The 15 T cell receptor beta chains below were found in one sample sequenced in a study of blood T cell repertoires in COVID-19. Repertoires were generated with immunoSEQ multiplex PCR, while TCRdb's copy carries only in-frame clones and drops some. The sample has approximately 260,000 clones, roughly 80% seen once; the top ten hold roughly 4%. Sequencing was performed on peripheral blood. The receptors were gathered from a woman aged 40 to 50 with active or convalescent COVID-19.

This CDR3 is CASSDGTSHEQFF. CDR3 nucleotides: TGTGCCAGCAGCGACGGGACTAGCCATGAGCAGTTCTTC. The chain joins TRBV7-3 to TRBJ2-1, with 9 bases matching TRBD2. V lost 5 bases, J lost 8 bases, and 4 bases stayed unmatched. The CDR3 is made up of 13 amino acids. Looked up from germline, CDR1 is SGHTA and CDR2 is FQGTGA.

CDR3 DNA sequence: TGTGCCAGCAGAATACAGGTTGGTAATTCACCCCTCCACTTT. This gives the protein CASRIQVGNSPLHF. The rearrangement uses TRBV27 and TRBJ1-6, with TRBD1 as a possible D gene (5 bases). Germline CDR1 and CDR2: MNHEY and SMNVEV (reference sequence). This CDR3 region has 14 residues. V gave up 6 bases and J gave up 6 bases, with 12 bases separating them.

This chain joins TRBV2 and TRBJ2-1, with D possibly matching TRBD2 (7 bases). V was trimmed by 5 bases and J by 9 bases, leaving 20 bases between them. Germline-derived CDR1 and CDR2 are SNHLY and FYNNEI. CDR3 length: 15 amino acids. The DNA of the CDR3 is TGTGCCAGCAGTAACTTTGGGGGGGCCGTCGGTGAGCAGTTCTTC. This gives the protein CASSNFGGAVGEQFF.

In regard to this clone: This CDR3 is also generated by other DNA sequences in the sample. The chain combines TRBV29-1 with TRBJ2-2; 11 nucleotides match TRBD2. CDR1 and CDR2 (germline): SQVTM, ANQGSEA. J was trimmed by 4 bases and V by 4 bases; bases with no gene match: 5. The length of the CDR3 is 15 residues. Here the CDR3 reads CSVGVTSGVTGELFF. The CDR3 DNA follows: TGCAGCGTTGGGGTGACTAGCGGGGTCACCGGGGAGCTGTTTTTT.

This clone has only one observation. This rearrangement joins TRBV27 to TRBJ1-2; 9 bases line up with TRBD1. The junction had 4 bases not matched to a gene; V was cut back by 5 bases and J by 6 bases. CDR1 is MNHEY and CDR2 is SMNVEV in the germline V gene (reference sequence). This CDR3 contains 13 residues. The CDR3 loop is CASSQTGGHGYTF. CDR3 nucleotides: TGTGCCAGCAGTCAAACAGGGGGCCATGGCTACACCTTC.

The J gene is TRBJ2-2, the V gene TRBV5-1; weak D call: TRBD2 (5 bases). V was clipped by 9 bases and J by 4 bases, with 13 bases between them. From germline, CDR1 is SGHRS and CDR2 YFSETQ. The CDR3 is made up of 13 amino acids. Here the CDR3 DNA reads TGCGCCACCACCGAGGGCCCCACCGGGGAGCTGTTTTTT. It translates to CATTEGPTGELFF.

J is TRBJ1-5 and V is TRBV12-3 or TRBV12-4; D gene ambiguous. The CDR3 spans 12 residues. V was pared by 6 bases and J by 4 bases, with 7 bases between. CDR3 protein: CASRYKNQPQHF. For the CDR3, the DNA is TGTGCCAGCAGGTACAAGAATCAGCCCCAGCATTTT.

This chain uses TRBV28 with TRBJ1-6; 10 nucleotides match TRBD1. The CDR3 sequence is 14 residues long. Germline V gives CDR1 MDHEN, CDR2 SYDVKM. Unmatched junction bases numbered 5, after V lost 5 bases and J lost 10 bases. The CDR3 DNA reads as TGTGCCAGCAGTAAGACAGGGGGCGGGTCACCCCTCCACTTT. It encodes CASSKTGGGSPLHF.

V is TRBV28 and J is TRBJ1-5, with 7 bases lining up with TRBD1. CDR3 length equals 15 residues. V trimming: 6 bases; J trimming: 2 bases; junction bases outside the gene matches: 7. Germline CDR1 and CDR2: MDHEN and SYDVKM. CDR3 nucleotides: TGTGCCAGCAGGGCCAACAGGGGTGGCAATCAGCCCCAGCATTTT. It is translated as CASRANRGGNQPQHF.

The gene calls are TRBV6-6 and TRBJ1-1; D gene unclear. Germline CDR1 MNHNY, CDR2 SVGAGI (reference sequence). The CDR3 loop spans 14 amino acids. V shed 0 bases and J shed 5 bases, with 10 bases lying between them. The CDR3 protein is CASSYSPGITEAFF. DNA of the CDR3: TGTGCCAGCAGTTACTCGCCGGGGATAACTGAAGCTTTCTTT.

V and J are TRBV2 and TRBJ1-2; D not certain. Trimming took off 2 bases at V and 8 bases at J, with 6 bases between the two ends. CDR3 length: 11 residues. Per germline, CDR1 SNHLY and CDR2 FYNNEI. CDR3 in amino acids: CASSETRGYTF. DNA of the CDR3: TGTGCCAGCAGTGAAACGAGGGGCTACACCTTC.

The chain couples TRBV2 to TRBJ2-3; TRBD2 is a possible D gene (7 bases). In germline, CDR1 is SNHLY, CDR2 FYNNEI. V dropped 1 base and J dropped 2 bases, with 10 bases sitting between them. The CDR3 is 15 amino acids. The CDR3 DNA is TGTGCCAGCAGTGAAGGGGGGGGGCCCACAGATACGCAGTATTTT. This codes for CASSEGGGPTDTQYF. The complete variable domain, with remaining parts taken from reference TRBV2 and TRBJ2-3, reads EPEVTQTPSHQVTQMGQEVILRCVPISNHLYFYWYRQILGQKVEFLVSFYNNEISEKSEIFDDQFSVERPDGSNFTLKIRSTKLEDSAMYFCASSEGGGPTDTQYFGPGTRLTVL.

J is TRBJ2-2 and V is TRBV5-1; D is unclear. CDR1 and CDR2 (germline): SGHRS, YFSETQ. This CDR3 comprises 14 residues. V shed 4 bases and J shed 2 bases, with 9 bases lying between them. CDR3 in DNA: TGCGCCAGCAGCCAGTCTGGTAACACCGGGGAGCTGTTTTTT. This encodes CASSQSGNTGELFF.

CDR3: CASSPDGRTRGQYF. The CDR3, as DNA: TGTGCCAGCAGCCCGGACGGACGGACCAGGGGGCAGTATTTT. This rearrangement joins TRBV7-2 to TRBJ2-3, with TRBD1 as a possible D gene (6 bases). The germline CDR1 and CDR2 sequences are SGHTA and FQGNSA. The CDR3 has 14 amino acids. Between the trimmed V and J ends, which lost 5 bases and 11 bases, there was a span of 20 bases.

The chain uses TRBV7-7 and TRBJ1-3; D is uncertain. This CDR3 has 15 amino acids. V was pared by 2 bases and J by 0 bases, with 8 bases between. Germline-derived CDR1 and CDR2 are SSHAT and FNYEAQ (reference sequence). CDR3 nucleotides: TGTGCCAGCAGCTTACCGCGGTGCTCTGGAAACACCATATATTTT. It encodes CASSLPRCSGNTIYF.